This T cell receptor (beta chain) stems from a study of cytotoxic CD8 clonotypes in ibrutinib-treated CLL. The source of about 2 micrograms of genomic DNA for TCR beta libraries was cryopreserved PBMCs. Targeted sequencing depth ranged from 1 in 200,000 to 1 in 1 million T cells. The repertoire was sequenced with immunoSEQ multiplex PCR; TCRdb's copy has only in-frame clones and lacks some. The profile shows 150,000 to 200,000 clones, around nine tenths of them singletons. Trimming removed 2 bases at V and 5 bases at J, with 16 bases between. This CDR3 region has 17 residues. From germline, CDR1 is MGHDK and CDR2 SYGVNS. With regard to this clone: Its antigen is undetermined.

Study conclusions and caveats: Starting clonality was above that of age-matched healthy donors and tracked circulating CD8+ T-cell counts. Clonality climbed at ibrutinib response, then dropped toward baseline at progression.

The chain recombines TRBV25-1 with TRBJ1-6; tentative D call: TRBD1 (6 bases). The TCR comes from a human donor with chronic lymphocytic leukemia. This specimen was PBMCs, taken at disease progression, from a patient treated with ibrutinib. This chain's CDR3 is CASSELQGLFHNSPLHF. The DNA of the CDR3 is TGTGCCAGCAGTGAACTCCAGGGGTTGTTCCATAATTCACCCCTCCACTTT.